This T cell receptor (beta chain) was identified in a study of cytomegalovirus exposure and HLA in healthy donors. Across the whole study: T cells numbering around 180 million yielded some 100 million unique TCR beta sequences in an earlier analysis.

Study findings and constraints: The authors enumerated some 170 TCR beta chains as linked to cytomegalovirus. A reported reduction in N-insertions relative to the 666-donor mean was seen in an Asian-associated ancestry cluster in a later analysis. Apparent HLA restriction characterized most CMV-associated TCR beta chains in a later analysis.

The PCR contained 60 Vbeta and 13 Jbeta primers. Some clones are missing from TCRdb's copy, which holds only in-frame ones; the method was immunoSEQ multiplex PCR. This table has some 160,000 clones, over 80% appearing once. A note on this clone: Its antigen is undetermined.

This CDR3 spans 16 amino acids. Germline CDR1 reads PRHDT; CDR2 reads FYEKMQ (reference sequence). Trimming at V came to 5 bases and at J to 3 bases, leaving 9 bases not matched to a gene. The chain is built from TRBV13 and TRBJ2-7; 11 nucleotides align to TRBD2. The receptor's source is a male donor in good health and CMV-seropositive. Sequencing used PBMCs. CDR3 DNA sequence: TGTGCCAGCAGCAACCCCACTAGCGGGAGAGGCTACGAGCAGTACTTC. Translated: CASSNPTSGRGYEQYF.